Presented here are 12 T cell receptor beta chains from one specimen sequenced in a study of beta chain features in type 1 diabetes. The entirety of the isolated RNA underwent reverse transcription, so expressed TCRB transcripts were sequenced. Profiling relied on immunoSEQ multiplex PCR, and the TCRdb table lists in-frame clones only, not all of them. The repertoire holds roughly 400,000 clones, with about 14% as singletons. Sequenced: naive CD4+ T cells from blood. The receptors come from a man aged 25 to 40 in good health.

The V and J genes are TRBV13 and TRBJ2-7; D ambiguous. CDR3 length: 12 residues. Between the trimmed V and J ends, which lost 4 bases and 0 bases, there was a span of 4 bases. CDR1 and CDR2 from the germline V gene are PRHDT and FYEKMQ (reference sequence). The CDR3 protein is CASSSSSYEQYF. The CDR3, as DNA: TGTGCCAGCAGCTCAAGCTCCTACGAGCAGTACTTC.

This clone was found a few times. This chain connects TRBV29-1 to TRBJ2-3; 7 nucleotides line up with TRBD1. V gave up 6 bases and J gave up 4 bases; unmatched junction bases: 10. Per germline, CDR1 SQVTM and CDR2 ANQGSEA. The CDR3 contains 14 residues. The CDR3 region has the DNA TGCAGCGTCCTACAGGGGATGGTACCAGATACGCAGTATTTT. Encoded protein: CSVLQGMVPDTQYF.

V is TRBV7-9 and J is TRBJ2-5; D is possibly TRBD1 (6 bases). The germline V and J ends were trimmed by 1 base and 0 bases, with 15 bases remaining between them. Germline assignment: CDR1 SEHNR and CDR2 FQNEAQ (reference sequence). The CDR3 is 17 amino acids. The CDR3 region has the DNA TGTGCCAGCAGCTTAGTGGCAGGGGTCCCGTACCAAGAGACCCAGTACTTC. This translates into CASSLVAGVPYQETQYF.

This chain uses TRBV2 with TRBJ2-3; 10 bases match TRBD2. There are 16 residues in the CDR3. Trimming took 5 bases from V and 1 from J; bases not matched to a gene: 6. Germline CDR1 reads SNHLY; CDR2 reads FYNNEI. The CDR3 sequence is CASSPLAGLGTDTQYF. CDR3 nucleotide sequence: TGTGCCAGCAGTCCACTAGCGGGATTGGGCACAGATACGCAGTATTTT.

This clone was detected a few times. The V call is TRBV7-9, the J call TRBJ1-1, with a tentative D call TRBD1 (6 bases). Germline CDR1 reads SEHNR; CDR2 reads FQNEAQ (reference sequence). Trimming left V 5 bases short and J 4 bases short, with 17 bases between. This CDR3 is built from 15 residues. CDR3 bases: TGTGCCAGCAGCGCGGGCGGGACACGATCCACTGAAGCTTTCTTT. Protein: CASSAGGTRSTEAFF. Supplemented by reference TRBV7-9 and TRBJ1-1, the full variable domain reads DTGVSQNPRHKITKRGQNVTFRCDPISEHNRLYWYRQTLGQGPEFLTYFQNEAQLEKSRLLSDRFSAERPKGSFSTLEIQRTEQGDSAMYLCASSAGGTRSTEAFFGQGTRLTVV.

The chain uses TRBV5-6 and TRBJ2-5, with D tentatively TRBD2 (7 bases). V shed 5 bases and J shed 1 base, with 27 bases lying between them. CDR1 is SGHDT and CDR2 is YYEEEE in the germline V gene. This CDR3 region has 19 residues. CDR3 protein: CASSSYLYSFAGAQETQYF. The CDR3 coding sequence is TGTGCCAGCAGTTCGTACCTTTACAGTTTTGCGGGGGCCCAAGAGACCCAGTACTTC.

The chain has TRBV30 and TRBJ2-7; D might be TRBD2 (6 bases). The CDR3 runs 13 residues. Trimming shortened V by 4 bases and J by 3 bases, and 13 bases separated the two germline ends. From germline, CDR1 is GTSNPN and CDR2 SVGIG (reference sequence). CDR3 residues: CAWTSKGGYEQYV. For the CDR3, the DNA is TGTGCCTGGACGTCTAAGGGAGGCTACGAGCAGTACGTC.

The chain recombines TRBV7-9 with TRBJ1-5; D is possibly TRBD1 (6 bases). V was trimmed by 5 bases and J by 0 bases, leaving 8 bases between them. CDR1 SEHNR and CDR2 FQNEAQ come from the germline V gene (reference sequence). This CDR3 has 14 residues. The CDR3 is CASSPDSSNQPQHF. The CDR3 coding sequence is TGTGCCAGCAGCCCGGACAGTAGCAATCAGCCCCAGCATTTT. Based on the CDR3 plus reference TRBV7-9 and TRBJ1-5, the full variable domain is DTGVSQNPRHKITKRGQNVTFRCDPISEHNRLYWYRQTLGQGPEFLTYFQNEAQLEKSRLLSDRFSAERPKGSFSTLEIQRTEQGDSAMYLCASSPDSSNQPQHFGDGTRLSIL.

The gene calls are TRBV5-4 and TRBJ2-5, with TRBD2 as a possible D gene (5 bases). Trimming removed 3 bases at V and 1 base at J, with 10 bases between. CDR3 length: 14 residues. The germline CDR1 and CDR2 sequences are SGHNT and YYREEE (reference sequence). The CDR3 DNA follows: TGTGCCAGCAGCTCCGGCGGACTCCAAGAGACCCAGTACTTC. This translates into CASSSGGLQETQYF.

This clone has just a few counts. The chain couples TRBV2 to TRBJ2-1, with 8 bases identical to TRBD2. V lost 8 bases, J lost 3 bases, and 6 bases stayed unmatched. The CDR3 contains 14 residues. Per the germline V gene, CDR1 is SNHLY and CDR2 is FYNNEI. The CDR3, as DNA: TGTGCCAGCGGGCTAGCGGGTATCTACAATGAGCAGTTCTTC. Protein sequence: CASGLAGIYNEQFF.

V usage is TRBV30 and J usage is TRBJ2-2; the D call may be TRBD1 or TRBD2 (5 bases each). V was shortened by 3 bases and J by 6 bases, with 11 bases between the two germline ends. This CDR3 is built from 13 residues. Germline assignment: CDR1 GTSNPN and CDR2 SVGIG (reference sequence). The CDR3 region has the DNA TGTGCCTGGAGGGGGGTGTTCTCCGGGGAGCTGTTTTTT. Amino acid sequence: CAWRGVFSGELFF. Full variable domain (outside the CDR3, taken from reference TRBV30 and TRBJ2-2): SQTIHQWPATLVQPVGSPLSLECTVEGTSNPNLYWYRQAAGRGLQLLFYSVGIGQISSEVPQNLSASRPQDRQFILSSKKLLLSDSGFYLCAWRGVFSGELFFGEGSRLTVL.

The chain employs TRBV29-1 and TRBJ2-1; 10 positions match TRBD1. The V gene end was trimmed by 5 bases and the J gene end by 7 bases; junction bases not matched to a gene: 5. Germline values: CDR1 SQVTM, CDR2 ANQGSEA. The CDR3 is 13 amino acids. CDR3 amino acids: CSVPGTGVNEQFF. The CDR3 coding sequence is TGCAGCGTTCCCGGGACAGGGGTTAATGAGCAGTTCTTC.